Below, 3 T cell receptor beta chains from the same sample are listed, as sequenced in a study of a mutant IDH1 vaccine in newly diagnosed glioma. Time point here: week 35, safety follow-up. Every vaccination contained 300 ug of the mutant IDH1 20-mer peptide and was paired with topical imiquimod. Assay: immunoSEQ multiplex PCR; the TCRdb copy retains only in-frame clones and omits some. The sample shows fewer than 35,000 clones, around 82% of them seen only once. These receptors lack a known antigen. Sample: PBMCs, taken from a glioma patient whose treatment included an IDH1 peptide vaccine. Every receptor here comes from a woman between 35 and 50 years old with glioma.

The chain links TRBV5-1 to TRBJ1-2; unclear D gene. Germline V gene lookup returns CDR1 SGHRS and CDR2 YFSETQ. The CDR3 contains 12 residues. V shed 4 bases and J shed 2 bases, with 6 bases lying between them. For the CDR3, the DNA is TGCGCCAGCAGCCCGGAGAACTATGGCTACACCTTC. The encoded protein is CASSPENYGYTF.

The chain carries TRBV7-2 and TRBJ1-4; 7 bases match TRBD1. From germline, CDR1 is SGHTA and CDR2 FQGNSA. Trimming cost V 5 bases and J 3 bases; bases outside gene matches: 6. The CDR3 loop spans 15 amino acids. The CDR3 DNA reads TGTGCCAGCAGCGGCCAGACAGGGCCTAATGAAAAACTGTTTTTT. It specifies CASSGQTGPNEKLFF.

The CDR3 nucleotides are TGCGCCAGCAGCTTCCGAGGACTAGCGGGGGGGCAAGAGACCCAGTACTTC. Protein product: CASSFRGLAGGQETQYF. V usage is TRBV4-1 and J usage is TRBJ2-5; TRBD2 agrees at 15 bases. Germline V gene data show CDR1 as MGHRA and CDR2 as YSYEKL. The CDR3 consists of 17 residues. V gave up 5 bases and J gave up 2 bases; unmatched junction bases: 6.